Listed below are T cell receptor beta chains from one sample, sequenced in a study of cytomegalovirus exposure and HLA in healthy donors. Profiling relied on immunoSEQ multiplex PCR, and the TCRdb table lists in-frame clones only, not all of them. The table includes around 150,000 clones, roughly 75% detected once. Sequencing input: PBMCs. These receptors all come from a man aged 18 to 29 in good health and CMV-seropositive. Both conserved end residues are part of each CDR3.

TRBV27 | CASSFETSGRYEQYF
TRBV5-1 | CASSFGTGGYEQYF
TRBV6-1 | CASSAPTGGSYNSPLHF
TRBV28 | CASSFGLRQPQHF
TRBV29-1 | CSVVQASEAFF
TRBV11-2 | CASSPTGADGYTF
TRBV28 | CASSFTRRWGYTF
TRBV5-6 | CASRKRDGAYNEQFF
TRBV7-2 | CASSSGIPTDTQYF
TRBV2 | CASHRGRVSEQPQHF
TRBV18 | CASSPLGHSSGKEKLFF
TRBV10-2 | CASGLGLEQYF
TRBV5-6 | CASSLAHRIYGYTF
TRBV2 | CASRISFLSGYEQYF
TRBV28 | CASREPGGAADTQYF
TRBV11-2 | CASSRGQPNEKLFF
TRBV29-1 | CSVEIEQAAPREQFF
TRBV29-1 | CSVSSRGGETQYF
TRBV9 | CASSVAGFSGNTIYF
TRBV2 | CASSAVTQYF
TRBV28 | CASNTDSRAFF
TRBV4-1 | CASSQWGVGELFF
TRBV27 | CASSLSGGGNQPQHF
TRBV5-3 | CARSLRGGFHPRYEQYF
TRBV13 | CASSLGGTANTGELFF
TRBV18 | CASSLLSNQPQHF
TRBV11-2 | CASSRPASGVDEKLFF
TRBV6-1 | CASRRTAVFGAFF
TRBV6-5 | CASSNRNTIYF
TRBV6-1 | CASSSIQESGNTIYF
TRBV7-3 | CASSLGQGSFYGYTF
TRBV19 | CASSITGTGIGGYTF
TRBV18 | CASSPPFGGNEDTEAFF
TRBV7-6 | CASSFQSYNEQFF
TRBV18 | CASSPISGPNQPQHF
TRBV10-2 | CASSEQYNEQFF
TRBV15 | CATRPDIAGWGWDNEQFF
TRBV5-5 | CASSLLDGGSTDTQYF
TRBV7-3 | CASSSQRDRQSHEQYF
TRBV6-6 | CASSKGLAVYNEQFF
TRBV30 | CAWSPYTGELFF
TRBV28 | CASTNSTGANTGELFF
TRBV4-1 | CASSQARGQNEQYF
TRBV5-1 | CASSLNFGGGYEQYF
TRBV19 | CASSISRDNEQYF
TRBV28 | CASSLSSGRQGRGYTF
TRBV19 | CASSIGQDTGELFF
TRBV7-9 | CASSLRGTGTLTDTQYF
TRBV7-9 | CASSLDRRTEKLFF
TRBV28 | CASSNGNRGRNQPQHF
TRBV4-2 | CASSRGVTGARTDTQYF
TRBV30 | CAWRGWTGMNTEAFF
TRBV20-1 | CSARGGGAVF
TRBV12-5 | CASGLDASTDTQYF
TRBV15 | CATSRLTSYIGGYTF
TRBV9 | CASSDGTGTEAFF
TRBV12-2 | CASRLAGGTDQAFF
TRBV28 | CASSFQTAGFGYTF
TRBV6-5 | CATAGAPHTNTEAFF